This T cell receptor (beta chain) came from a study of cytomegalovirus exposure and HLA in healthy donors. Findings and caveats of the study: A missense DCLRE1C variant was associated with V- and J-gene trimming of TCR beta chains in a later analysis, and an independent cohort replicated the association.

This PCR relied on a set of 60 Vbeta primers and 13 Jbeta primers. Sequencing was performed with immunoSEQ multiplex PCR; in TCRdb, only in-frame clones are kept and a portion is missing. There are about 140,000 clones in the sample; more than 60% occur only once, and approximately 2.8% lies in the top ten. To note about this clone: Antigen: not known.

The CDR3 loop spans 14 amino acids. V lost 0 bases, J lost 1 base, and 7 bases lay in between. Germline V gene sequence: CDR1 SGDLS, CDR2 YYNGEE. Donors likely had unrecorded immune exposures despite being nominally healthy when sampled. This chain joins TRBV9 and TRBJ1-1; D remains ambiguous. This receptor was obtained from a male donor in good health and CMV-seronegative. The sample taken for sequencing was PBMCs. The CDR3 nucleotides are TGTGCCAGCAGCGTAGTAGCAGAGAACACTGAAGCTTTCTTT. Its protein is CASSVVAENTEAFF.